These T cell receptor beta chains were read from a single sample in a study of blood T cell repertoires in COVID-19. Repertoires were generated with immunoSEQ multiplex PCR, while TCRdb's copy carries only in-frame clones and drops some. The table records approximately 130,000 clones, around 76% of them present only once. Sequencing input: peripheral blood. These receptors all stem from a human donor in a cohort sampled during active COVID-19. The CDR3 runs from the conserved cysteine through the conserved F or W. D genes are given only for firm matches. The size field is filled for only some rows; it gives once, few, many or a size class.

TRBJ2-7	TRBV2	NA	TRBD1	CASRQPGQGDEQYF	TGTGCCAGCAGGCAACCGGGACAGGGGGACGAGCAGTACTTC
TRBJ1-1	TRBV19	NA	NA	CASSIAGGGGTEAFF	TGTGCCAGTAGTATAGCGGGGGGCGGCGGCACTGAAGCTTTCTTT
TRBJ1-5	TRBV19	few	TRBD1	CASNPPRQGNQPQHF	TGTGCCAGTAACCCCCCCCGACAGGGGAATCAGCCCCAGCATTTT
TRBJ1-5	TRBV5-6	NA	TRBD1	CASSARWTGVAQPQHF	TGTGCCAGCAGCGCCCGCTGGACAGGGGTAGCTCAGCCCCAGCATTTT
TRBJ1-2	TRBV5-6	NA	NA	CASSPPTEDYGYTF	TGTGCCAGCAGCCCCCCGACAGAAGACTATGGCTACACCTTC
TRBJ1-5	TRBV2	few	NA	CASREYNQPQHF	TGTGCCAGCAGAGAGTACAATCAGCCCCAGCATTTT
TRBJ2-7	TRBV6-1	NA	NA	CASSDRYEQYF	TGTGCCAGCAGTGATCGGTACGAGCAGTACTTC
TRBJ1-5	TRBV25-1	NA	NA	CASSARGGSNQPQHF	TGTGCCAGCAGTGCCCGGGGGGGGAGCAATCAGCCCCAGCATTTT
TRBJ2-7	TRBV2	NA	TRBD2	CASSEIGLAGQSEQYF	TGTGCCAGCAGTGAAATAGGACTAGCGGGCCAAAGCGAGCAGTACTTC
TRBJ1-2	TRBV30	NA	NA	CAWSPGGLYGYTF	TGTGCCTGGAGTCCCGGGGGTCTCTATGGCTACACCTTC
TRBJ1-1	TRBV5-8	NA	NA	CASSLVSLNTEAFF	TGTGCCAGCAGCTTAGTCAGTCTGAACACTGAAGCTTTCTTT
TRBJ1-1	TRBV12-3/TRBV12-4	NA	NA	CASSFRQGTEAFF	TGTGCCAGCAGTTTCCGGCAGGGGACTGAAGCTTTCTTT
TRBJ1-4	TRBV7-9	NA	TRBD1	CASSPDRGGFEKLFF	TGTGCCAGCAGCCCAGACAGGGGAGGGTTTGAAAAACTGTTTTTT
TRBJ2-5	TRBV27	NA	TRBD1	CASSLDRGWETQYF	TGTGCCAGCAGTTTAGACAGGGGATGGGAGACCCAGTACTTC
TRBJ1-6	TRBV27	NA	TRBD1	CASSSRDRGHSPLHF	TGTGCCAGCAGTAGCCGGGACAGGGGGCATTCACCCCTCCACTTT
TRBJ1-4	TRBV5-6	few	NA	CASSLRGIGEKLFF	TGTGCCAGCAGCCTCCGGGGGATTGGTGAAAAACTGTTTTTT
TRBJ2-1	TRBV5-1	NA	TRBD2	CASSSGLAGNSYNEQFF	TGCGCCAGCAGCTCCGGACTAGCGGGGAACTCCTACAATGAGCAGTTCTTC
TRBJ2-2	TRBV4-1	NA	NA	CATNRVGANTGELFF	TGCGCCACCAACAGGGTCGGTGCGAACACCGGGGAGCTGTTTTTT
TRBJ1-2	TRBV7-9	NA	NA	CASSPSGPGGGYTF	TGTGCCAGCAGCCCCAGTGGGCCCGGTGGTGGCTACACCTTC
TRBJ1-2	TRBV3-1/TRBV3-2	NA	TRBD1	CASSPGQGLSGYGYTF	TGTGCCAGCAGCCCGGGACAGGGACTCTCCGGTTATGGCTACACCTTC
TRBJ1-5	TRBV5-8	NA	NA	CASSFGRNQPQHF	TGTGCCAGCAGCTTTGGCAGAAATCAGCCCCAGCATTTT
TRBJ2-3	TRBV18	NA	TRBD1	CASSPIGQGGDTQYF	TGTGCCAGCTCACCAATCGGACAGGGCGGAGATACGCAGTATTTT
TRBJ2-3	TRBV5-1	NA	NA	CASSLGTPSTDTQYF	TGCGCCAGCAGCTTAGGGACACCTAGCACAGATACGCAGTATTTT
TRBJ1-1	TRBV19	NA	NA	CASSTGLEAFF	TGTGCCAGTAGTACGGGACTCGAAGCTTTCTTT
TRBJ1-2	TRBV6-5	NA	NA	CASGRNRAFGEGYTF	TGTGCCAGCGGTAGAAACAGGGCGTTCGGGGAGGGCTACACCTTC
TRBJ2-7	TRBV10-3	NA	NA	CAISEETYEQYF	TGTGCCATCAGTGAGGAGACCTACGAGCAGTACTTC
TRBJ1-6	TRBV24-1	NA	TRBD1	CATSPRGTAHYNSPLHF	TGTGCCACCAGCCCTCGAGGGACAGCTCACTATAATTCACCCCTCCACTTT
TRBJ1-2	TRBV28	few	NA	CASSYSDYGYTF	TGTGCCAGCAGTTACTCGGACTATGGCTACACCTTC
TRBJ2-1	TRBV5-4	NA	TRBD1	CASSSGQGHYNEQFF	TGTGCCAGCAGCTCAGGACAGGGCCACTACAATGAGCAGTTCTTC
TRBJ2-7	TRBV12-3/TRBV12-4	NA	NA	CASGTLHGQYF	TGTGCCAGCGGGACATTGCATGGGCAGTACTTC
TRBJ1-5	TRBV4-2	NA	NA	CASSQEEGFNQPQHF	TGTGCCAGCAGCCAAGAGGAGGGATTCAATCAGCCCCAGCATTTT
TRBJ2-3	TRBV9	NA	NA	CASSVLGVAGTDTQYF	TGTGCCAGCAGCGTACTCGGGGTGGCAGGCACAGATACGCAGTATTTT
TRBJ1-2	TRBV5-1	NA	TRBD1	CASSFDRGYGYTF	TGCGCCAGCAGCTTTGACAGGGGCTATGGCTACACCTTC
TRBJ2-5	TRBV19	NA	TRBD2	CASSRRTSGGAGETQYF	TGTGCCAGTAGCCGCCGGACTAGCGGGGGGGCAGGTGAGACCCAGTACTTC
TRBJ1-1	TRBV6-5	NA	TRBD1	CASIKDRGLTEAFF	TGTGCCAGCATTAAAGACAGGGGTCTCACTGAAGCTTTCTTT
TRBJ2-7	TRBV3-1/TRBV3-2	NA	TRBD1	CASSPRQGDEQYF	TGTGCCAGCAGCCCCCGCCAGGGGGACGAGCAGTACTTC
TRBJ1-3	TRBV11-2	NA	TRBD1	CASSWGQGAVGNTIYF	TGTGCCAGCAGCTGGGGACAGGGGGCGGTTGGAAACACCATATATTTT
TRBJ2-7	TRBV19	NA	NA	CASSIVWDISYEQYF	TGTGCCAGTAGTATAGTATGGGACATCTCCTACGAGCAGTACTTC
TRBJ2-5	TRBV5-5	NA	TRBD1	CASSAHSPGQLETQYF	TGTGCCAGCAGCGCCCACTCCCCGGGACAGCTAGAGACCCAGTACTTC
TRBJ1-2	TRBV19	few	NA	CASSIITAVGYGYTF	TGTGCCAGTAGTATCATCACAGCGGTGGGCTATGGCTACACCTTC
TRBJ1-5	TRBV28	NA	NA	CASRASGTGNQPQHF	TGTGCCAGCAGGGCAAGCGGTACGGGCAATCAGCCCCAGCATTTT
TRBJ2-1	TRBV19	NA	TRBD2	CASSRLAGGEQFF	TGTGCCAGTAGTCGACTAGCCGGTGGTGAGCAGTTCTTC
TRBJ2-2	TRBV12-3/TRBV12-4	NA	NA	CASSFLTGELFF	TGTGCCAGCAGTTTTCTGACCGGGGAGCTGTTTTTT
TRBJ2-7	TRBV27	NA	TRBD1	CASSPSTGGYEQYF	TGTGCCAGCAGTCCCTCGACAGGGGGCTACGAGCAGTACTTC
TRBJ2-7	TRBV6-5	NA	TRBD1	CASSYSTGVAEQYF	TGTGCCAGCAGTTACAGTACAGGGGTGGCAGAGCAGTACTTC
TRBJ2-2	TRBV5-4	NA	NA	CASSPSPRGDTGELFF	TGTGCCAGCAGCCCGTCCCCCAGGGGAGATACCGGGGAGCTGTTTTTT
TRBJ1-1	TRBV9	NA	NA	CASSVGEGRTEAFF	TGTGCCAGCAGCGTAGGTGAAGGGAGGACTGAAGCTTTCTTT
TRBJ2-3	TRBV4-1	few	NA	CASSRRSPTAQSTDTQYF	TGCGCCAGCAGCCGACGATCTCCGACAGCGCAAAGCACAGATACGCAGTATTTT
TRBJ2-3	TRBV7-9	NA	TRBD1	CASSLVTGVTDTQYF	TGTGCCAGCAGCTTGGTGACAGGGGTGACAGATACGCAGTATTTT
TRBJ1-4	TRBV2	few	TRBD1	CASSADRGQGEKLFF	TGTGCCAGCAGTGCGGACAGGGGGCAGGGGGAAAAACTGTTTTTT
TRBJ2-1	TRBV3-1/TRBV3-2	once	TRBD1	CASSRRTGQAFF	TGTGCCAGCAGCCGGAGGACAGGGCAAGCGTTCTTC
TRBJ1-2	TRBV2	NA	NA	CASSGQGRNYGYTF	TGTGCCAGCAGTGGGCAGGGTAGAAACTATGGCTACACCTTC